This T cell receptor (beta chain) was documented in a study of cytomegalovirus exposure and HLA in healthy donors. The study, taken as a whole, reports: Solely CMV serostatus was available to characterize immune exposure.

Germline V gives CDR1 MNHEY, CDR2 SMNVEV (reference sequence). The CDR3 totals 15 residues. Trimming removed 5 bases from V and 0 bases from J, with 12 bases in between. A word on this clone: Antigen: not known.

Use of 60 Vbeta and 13 Jbeta primers characterized the PCR. TCRdb keeps only in-frame clones here, not all; method: immunoSEQ multiplex PCR. The table has over 150,000 clones, 65% to 80% seen once. These donors, healthy bone marrow donors, were studied. The sequence derives from a man aged 18 to 35 in good health and CMV-seronegative. What was sequenced was PBMCs. The V gene is TRBV27, the J gene TRBJ2-3; D gene unclear. The CDR3 bases are TGTGCCAGCAGTCCCATCAGCGTTAGCACAGATACGCAGTATTTT. It yields the protein CASSPISVSTDTQYF.